The clone carrying this TCR beta chain was detected a few times. Its matching antigen is unknown. CDR3 length equals 17 residues. CDR1 SGHDT and CDR2 YYEEEE come from the germline V gene. V gave up 4 bases and J gave up 5 bases; unmatched junction bases: 13. This record comes from a study of cytomegalovirus exposure and HLA in healthy donors. The PCR was carried out with 60 Vbeta primers and 13 Jbeta primers. Produced via immunoSEQ multiplex PCR; TCRdb's table is partial and in-frame only. The table has 150,000 to 180,000 clones, about 80% seen once. Study results and limitations: Compared with the roughly 700-donor mean, an Asian-associated ancestry cluster reportedly had fewer N-insertions, according to a later analysis.

This TCR derives from a woman aged 40 to 50 in good health and CMV-seronegative. The V and J genes are TRBV5-6 and TRBJ1-5, with 9 bases aligning to TRBD1. Sequencing was performed on PBMCs. CDR3 residues: CASSTKGTGGWDQPQHF. The DNA of the CDR3 is TGTGCCAGCAGCACCAAGGGAACAGGGGGCTGGGATCAGCCCCAGCATTTT.